This TCR beta chain stems from a study of control samples from healthy donors and cancer patients (dated by TCRdb to the early 2020s). There are 16 amino acids in the CDR3, from cysteine to phenylalanine inclusive. Only the CDR3 part of the read is kept: 48 bases, read in frame from the first base. Looking up the germline V gene yields CDR1 KGHDR and CDR2 SFDVKD. Relative to germline, V is 9 bases shorter and J is 5 bases shorter, with 23 bases between their ends. Note on this clone: Which antigen it targets is not known. No base quality information exists; no much larger clone differs at one position.

Libraries were constructed by the immunoSEQ multiplex PCR assay. This is the immuneACCESS table as TCRdb keeps it, with only in-frame sequences that have V and J called. A part of the clones is gone; compared with another copy, unresolved V genes explain less than half, and the rest is unexplained. The sample table holds roughly 200,000 clones, of which about nine tenths were seen once. About 2% of the sample rests with the top ten. The chain is encoded by TRBV24-1 joined to TRBJ2-3; TRBD2 is a weak D gene call, 6 bases matching. The source material was blood. The TCR originated in a man aged 25 to 40 in good health. This receptor carries the CDR3 CATGGAGAKGIDTQYF. The bases are TGTGCCACCGGGGGAGCGGGTGCTAAGGGAATAGATACGCAGTATTTT.